This TCR beta chain was profiled in a study of T cell responses to AZD1222 COVID-19 vaccine. Germline V gives CDR1 KGHSH, CDR2 LQKENI. This CDR3 has 15 residues. Trimming left V 2 bases short and J 0 bases short, with 9 bases between. The method was immunoSEQ multiplex PCR; TCRdb's version includes in-frame clones alone and lacks a portion of them. The sample holds 80,000 to 100,000 clones, roughly 86% seen once. This clone was seen only once. The sequencing here drew on peripheral blood, taken on day 0 of AZD1222 vaccination. The chain recombines TRBV18 with TRBJ2-3; D might be TRBD1 or TRBD2, each matching 5 bases. This receptor was identified in an adult in good health. CDR3 amino acids: CASSPTGDSTDTQYF. CDR3 sequence (DNA): TGTGCCAGCTCACCAACCGGGGACAGCACAGATACGCAGTATTTT.